The TCR beta chain under discussion was sequenced for a study of T cells in Graves' hyperthyroidism and ophthalmopathy (dated by TCRdb to the late 2010s). Background on the whole study: Peripheral blood samples were taken at initial diagnosis, before any treatment was given. A discovery cohort of about 95 patients, roughly 45 with Graves' ophthalmopathy and about 58 with stable Graves' hyperthyroidism, was used to find distinguishing TCR V-J signatures. Prospective prediction of ophthalmopathy was tested in an independent validation cohort of about 19 hyperthyroidism patients and some 17 patients who later progressed to ophthalmopathy. For training and testing, the roughly 93 patients in the discovery cohort were randomly divided in a 7:3 ratio. In addition, the study compared T-cell repertoires in thyroid tissue and in blood from roughly 6 Graves' hyperthyroidism patients. After sampling, hyperthyroidism patients received methimazole starting at 30 mg daily, and ophthalmopathy patients received high-dose intravenous methylprednisolone. The paper reports TCR Vbeta CDR3 sequencing of fewer than 150 peripheral blood samples: some 44 ophthalmopathy, over 70 hyperthyroidism and approximately 17 progressor patients. The full study reports these points: A model built on a 13 V-J signature distinguished ophthalmopathy from stable hyperthyroidism, reaching 87.88% sensitivity and under 84% specificity in cross-validation and 80%/75% in testing. Most expanded thyroid clonotypes (frequency above 0.001) were also detected in blood, a finding suggesting that blood repertoires may reflect thyroid immune responses. In validation, the model predicted progression to ophthalmopathy a median of about 6.8 months before onset, with 70% to 71% sensitivity and around 76% specificity. No statistical method was used to fix the sample size in advance, and group allocation was not hidden from the investigators.

Amplification of TCR beta CDR3 regions was carried out from RNA transcripts. For the first round of RT-PCR on the TCR CDR3, the HTBI primer set was used together with the Qiagen OneStep RT-PCR kit. Libraries were constructed in a second round of multiplex PCR, after which size selection and purification were performed. The libraries were sequenced on an Illumina HiSeq2000 using paired-end 100 bp reads. The paper's data handling went like this. SOAPnuke was used to process the raw data, removing reads that contained adapters or uncalled bases, had a mean Phred below 15, or lacked an exact match to the constant primer or identifier. High-quality paired reads were merged with COPE v1.2.5, and unique nucleotide sequences were defined as clonotypes. MiTCR v1.1 was used to align clonotypes to the IMGT TRBV, TRBD and TRBJ reference segments. Analysis was restricted to V-J combinations with a frequency above 0.0001, which covered roughly 99% of repertoires. A TCS score was defined as the ratio of F50 (clonal expansion) to E x V (chaos), with BLOSUM62-based TCRdist applied between CDR3 peptides within each V-J. Welch's t-statistics and random forest reduced several hundred V-J features to 10 to 15, which were used in a naive Bayes classifier (R e1071). TCRdb ran its own pipeline on the public reads, namely fastp trimming at Q25 and MiXCR clone calling, and kept in-frame beta chains. Every CDR3 protein is listed once, alongside the most common genes and DNA of its rows. These V and J calls rely on TCRdb rather than the paper's analysis. Recorded for this sample are about 350,000 distinct CDR3 sequences; approximately 19% of them occurred a single time. The ten largest make up around 3.6% of the sample.

This clonotype was detected many times. It has no known antigen specificity. Per-base qualities were not stored, and no clone one base away is much larger. Relative to germline, V is 3 bases shorter and J is 4 bases shorter, with 7 bases between their ends. According to the germline V gene (reference sequence), CDR1 reads DFQATT and CDR2 reads SNEGSKA. Including cysteine and phenylalanine, the CDR3 has 12 amino acids. The CDR3 DNA has 36 bases and is translated from base 1. Graves' hyperthyroidism was defined as stable when no progression to ophthalmopathy occurred over 18 months of follow-up. Hyperthyroidism patients were newly diagnosed, had a disease duration of under 2 months, and were aged 18 to 65 years. Any patient with an uncontrolled infection, another autoimmune disease, pregnancy or lactation was excluded. Clinical symptoms, serum thyroxine and TRAb, thyroid ultrasound, and orbital computed tomography formed the basis for the diagnoses. PBMCs were separated from around 9.1 ml of fresh peripheral blood using Ficoll-Paque density gradient centrifugation. Total RNA was extracted using Trizol reagent, and RNA quality was assessed on an Agilent 2100 Bioanalyzer.

This sequence was found in a woman under 30 with Graves' hyperthyroidism. Here the chain combines TRBV20-1 and TRBJ1-5, with no D gene named confidently. Sequencing was carried out using blood. The CDR3 region has the sequence CSARRWNQPQHF. The nucleotide sequence is TGCAGTGCTAGGAGGTGGAATCAGCCCCAGCATTTT.